The 7 T cell receptor beta chains presented below share a single source sample, sequenced in a study of shared T cell receptors in the human thymus. Only in-frame clones appear in the TCRdb table, and some are missing; sequencing was by immunoSEQ multiplex PCR. The sample shows 700,000 or so clones, roughly 85% of them seen only once. Separately, the same data were catalogued under a study of human thymus T cells.

The specimen was thymocytes. Receptors originate from a girl in the first two years of life with a congenital heart defect.

In nucleotides, the CDR3 is TGTGCCAGCAGCACACCCCAAGAGGGTAGCGGGGGGCATGGGCATGGTGAGCAGTTCTTC. The encoded protein is CASSTPQEGSGGHGHGEQFF. This rearrangement joins TRBV9 to TRBJ2-1; 10 nucleotides match TRBD2. The CDR3 runs 20 residues. J was trimmed by 9 bases and V by 4 bases; bases with no gene match: 25. CDR1 is SGDLS, CDR2 YYNGEE, per germline.

J is TRBJ1-2 and V is TRBV29-1, with D unresolved. This CDR3 comprises 15 residues. Looked up from germline, CDR1 is SQVTM and CDR2 is ANQGSEA. The V end lost 2 bases, the J end lost 2 bases, and 15 bases lay between the germline ends. CDR3 region: CSVESPTQVNYGYTF. The DNA of the CDR3 is TGCAGCGTTGAATCTCCTACGCAGGTGAACTATGGCTACACCTTC.

Regarding this clone: In this CDR3 the conserved last residue, phenylalanine or tryptophan, is missing, so a read error is likely. It is unclear where the CDR3 begins or ends on the DNA, so no DNA is shown, and the CDR3 is as TCRdb lists it. This chain connects TRBV30 to TRBJ1-2. Germline values: CDR1 GTSNPN, CDR2 SVGIG (reference sequence). The CDR3 is 11 amino acids long, termini counted. CDR3 in amino acids: CAWNPGRRSGY.

V is TRBV27 and J is TRBJ1-2; 9 bases fit TRBD1. CDR3 length: 17 residues. V lost 2 bases to trimming and J lost 6 bases; unmatched junction nucleotides: 13. Per the germline V gene, CDR1 is MNHEY and CDR2 is SMNVEV (reference sequence). The CDR3 loop is CASSLSLCGTGTDGYTF. As DNA, the CDR3 is TGTGCCAGCAGTTTAAGTTTGTGCGGGACAGGGACAGATGGCTACACCTTC.

This clone was counted a single time. The chain links TRBV27 to TRBJ1-2; possibly TRBD1 for D (5 bases). The CDR3 extends over 15 amino acids. Germline V gene lookup returns CDR1 MNHEY and CDR2 SMNVEV (reference sequence). Trimming pared 0 bases from V and 3 bases from J, leaving 11 bases between. CDR3 protein: CASSLSEQAYYGYTF. The CDR3 nucleotides read TGTGCCAGCAGTTTATCGGAACAGGCTTACTATGGCTACACCTTC.

The chain links TRBV7-2 to TRBJ1-3; D is unresolved. Looked up from germline, CDR1 is SGHTA and CDR2 is FQGNSA. This CDR3 region has 19 residues. Trimming left V 2 bases short and J 0 bases short, with 20 bases between. The chain's CDR3 is CASSLSLGGLVGSGNTIYF. CDR3 DNA: TGTGCCAGCAGCTTATCTTTGGGTGGGCTGGTAGGCTCTGGAAACACCATATATTTT.

This clone was counted only a few times. V is TRBV4-1 and J is TRBJ2-7; the D is unclear. This CDR3 has 13 amino acids. Between the trimmed V and J ends, which lost 1 base and 3 bases, there was a span of 7 bases. Germline CDR1 is MGHRA and CDR2 is YSYEKL. The CDR3 sequence: CASSQGRNYEQYF. The CDR3 bases are TGCGCCAGCAGCCAAGGCAGAAACTACGAGCAGTACTTC.